A single T cell receptor (beta chain) is shown here with its context. Its antigen remains unidentified. The sample holds no much larger clone one base away, and base qualities are not on file. The data stem from a study of T-cell reconstitution after alpha-beta-depleted transplantation in children listed by TCRdb under 2016. About the study as a whole: Using TCR repertoire profiling, the study quantitatively followed how T-cell immune reconstitution unfolded in children after TCRalphabeta/CD19-depleted allogeneic hematopoietic cell transplantation. Study-level results and caveats: In some patients, the high TCRbeta diversity seen at day 60 was put down to recipient T cells and intrathymic progenitors that had survived conditioning. Hyperexpanded clone frequencies declined over subsequent months; after one year, T-cell counts and TCRbeta diversity were mostly attributed to newly produced T cells. Apparently early alphabetaT-cell count recovery about two months after transplant reportedly relied on only several hundred rapidly expanded clones derived from non-depleted graft cells.

The CDR1 and CDR2 encoded by the germline V gene are SGHRS and YFSETQ. The CDR3 sequence holds 15 residues, the cysteine and phenylalanine included. Only the CDR3 portion is preserved as DNA: 45 bases, with reading frame beginning at the first base. V and J are truncated by 0 bases and 4 bases respectively, leaving an intervening sequence of 14 bases. The library was produced with PCR. These reads were obtained on an Illumina HiSeq 2500. To normalize quantification of the TCRbeta repertoire, the TCR libraries were built with molecular barcoding that relied on unique molecular identifiers. TCRdb trimmed public reads at Q25 via fastp, called clones via MiXCR and kept in-frame beta chains. Rows merge per CDR3 protein into single entries with the most common DNA and genes. Across this sample there are under 850,000 distinct CDR3 sequences, with about an eighth seen only once. Of the sample, roughly 0.77% falls within the top ten clones.

The sample's treatment or condition, from its label and the paper: allogeneic hematopoietic cell transplantation with graft depleted of TCRalphabeta T cells and CD19 B cells. Transplant recipients were children who received TCRalphabeta/CD19-depleted allogeneic hematopoietic cell grafts. Specimen: PBMCs, collected before TCRalphabeta/CD19-depleted stem cell transplant. The receptor's source is a girl under 10 years old with congenital amegakaryocytic thrombocytopenia, due to receive a stem cell transplant. The rearranged segments are TRBV5-1 and TRBJ2-7; no D gene can be assigned with confidence. The CDR3 corresponds to CASSLEQDTSYEQYF. In nucleotide form, the sequence is TGCGCCAGCAGCTTGGAGCAGGATACCTCATACGAGCAGTACTTC.